The sequence of this TCR beta chain was determined in a study of blood T cell repertoires in COVID-19. Across the study: The origin of the acute and convalescent COVID-19 samples was the United States, Italy and Spain.

This clone was counted between two and nine times. The method was immunoSEQ multiplex PCR; TCRdb's version includes in-frame clones alone and lacks a portion of them. The top ten hold 9.5% to 15% of the sample, which has some 97,000 clones, more than 75% seen once. Germline CDR1 and CDR2: SGHDN and FVKESK. The CDR3 is made up of 15 amino acids. Deletions cut 3 bases from V and 1 base from J, with 11 bases between. The V gene is TRBV14, the J gene TRBJ2-3; D may be TRBD2 (5 bases). The sample taken for sequencing was peripheral blood. This sequence originates from a human donor in a cohort sampled during active COVID-19. The DNA for the CDR3 is TGTGCCAGCAGCCAGGCCGGGATCCGCACAGATACGCAGTATTTT. Protein: CASSQAGIRTDTQYF.